Listed below are T cell receptor beta chains from one sample, sequenced in a study of blood T cell repertoires in COVID-19. Profiling relied on immunoSEQ multiplex PCR, and the TCRdb table lists in-frame clones only, not all of them. The data hold over 120,000 clones, with about 87% observed a single time. The sequenced material came from peripheral blood. The receptors come from a human donor in a cohort sampled during active COVID-19. Each CDR3 is given with its conserved first and last residue. The D gene is left open where the match is weak. Size is stated for part of the rows, as once, few or many counts, or as a class when the clone is expanded.

TGTGCCAGCTCGGAGGATCGGGTAATCCGTAATTCACCCCTCCACTTT,CASSEDRVIRNSPLHF,TRBJ1-6,TRBV3-1/TRBV3-2,16,NA,NA
TGTGCCAGCAGCTCCGGGACGCGGGACCAGGAGACCCAGTACTTC,CASSSGTRDQETQYF,TRBJ2-5,TRBV7-8,15,NA,NA
TGTGCCAGCAGCTGGACAGGGGCCAATGAGCAGTTCTTC,CASSWTGANEQFF,TRBJ2-1,TRBV6-5,13,TRBD1,NA
TGTGCCAGCTCACCAAGACGGACAGGGGCCCTTAACTATGGCTACACCTTC,CASSPRRTGALNYGYTF,TRBJ1-2,TRBV18,17,TRBD1,few
TGTGCCAGCGGGCGAAGCACAGATACGCAGTATTTT,CASGRSTDTQYF,TRBJ2-3,TRBV12-3/TRBV12-4,12,NA,NA
TGTGCCAGTAGTATAGGAAGGCTAGCGGGGTTCACAGATACGCAGTATTTT,CASSIGRLAGFTDTQYF,TRBJ2-3,TRBV19,17,TRBD2,NA
TGTGCCTGGAGCGGGATCCTCTCTGGAAACACCATATATTTT,CAWSGILSGNTIYF,TRBJ1-3,TRBV30,14,NA,NA
TGCGCCAGCAGCTTGAGCGGAAGCACAGATACGCAGTATTTT,CASSLSGSTDTQYF,TRBJ2-3,TRBV5-1,14,NA,NA
TGTGCCAGCAGCACTAGACTAGCGGGAGTTTATAATGAGCAGTTCTTC,CASSTRLAGVYNEQFF,TRBJ2-1,TRBV7-2,16,TRBD2,NA
TGCGCCAGCAGTGATCGGACAGGAGGGATGAACACTGAAGCTTTCTTT,CASSDRTGGMNTEAFF,TRBJ1-1,TRBV5-1,16,TRBD1,NA
TGTGCCAGCAGCCCGATGTACGGGGGGAACACTGAAGCTTTCTTT,CASSPMYGGNTEAFF,TRBJ1-1,TRBV3-1/TRBV3-2,15,NA,NA
TGTGCCAGCAGTGAGGGGGGGAGTACTTCACCCCTCCACTTT,CASSEGGSTSPLHF,TRBJ1-6,TRBV6-4,14,NA,NA
TGTGCCAGCAGCCGTGGACTAGCGGGAGAAGGGGAGACCCAGTACTTC,CASSRGLAGEGETQYF,TRBJ2-5,TRBV7-3,16,TRBD2,NA
TGTGCCAGCAGTTTATGGGGTCAGGGTAATGTCTACCAAGAGACCCAGTACTTC,CASSLWGQGNVYQETQYF,TRBJ2-5,TRBV28,18,NA,NA
TGTGCCAGCTCACCACCGGAGGGGGCTTCCACCGGGGAGCTGTTTTTT,CASSPPEGASTGELFF,TRBJ2-2,TRBV18,16,NA,NA
TGTGCCAGCTCACAACGAACGGCTAGTACCCGCACAGATACGCAGTATTTT,CASSQRTASTRTDTQYF,TRBJ2-3,TRBV18,17,NA,NA
TGTGCCAGCAGCCGGTTAAGGGACAGGGGAGACTATGGCTACACCTTC,CASSRLRDRGDYGYTF,TRBJ1-2,TRBV3-1/TRBV3-2,16,TRBD1,NA
TGTGCCAGCAGCTTGGGAGGGAATGAAAAACTGTTTTTT,CASSLGGNEKLFF,TRBJ1-4,TRBV5-8,13,NA,NA
TGTGCCAGCAGCCTCCTAGCGGGGCCCTACAATGAGCAGTTCTTC,CASSLLAGPYNEQFF,TRBJ2-1,TRBV7-6,15,TRBD2,NA
TGTGCCAGCAGCCAATCGGGCCTACCTAGGGGGGAGACCCAGTACTTC,CASSQSGLPRGETQYF,TRBJ2-5,TRBV14,16,NA,NA
TGTGCCAGCAGCGACCCAAGCGGGAGGACGAACACCGGGGAGCTGTTTTTT,CASSDPSGRTNTGELFF,TRBJ2-2,TRBV9,17,TRBD2,NA
TGTGCCACCTCCCGACAGGGGAACACCGGGGAGCTGTTTTTT,CATSRQGNTGELFF,TRBJ2-2,TRBV25-1,14,TRBD1,NA
TGTGCCAGCAGCTCCTGGGGGACTGCCCTGGGGGCCAACGTCCTGACTTTC,CASSSWGTALGANVLTF,TRBJ2-6,TRBV7-9,17,NA,NA
TGCGCCAGCAGCCCCGGAGGGGGCGGTGAAAAACTGTTTTTT,CASSPGGGGEKLFF,TRBJ1-4,TRBV5-1,14,TRBD1,NA
TGCGCCAGCAGCTTCTTAGTAGCGGGGGACTCCTACGAGCAGTACTTC,CASSFLVAGDSYEQYF,TRBJ2-7,TRBV5-1,16,TRBD2,few
TGCGCCAGTCATTTCTACAATGAGCAGTTCTTC,CASHFYNEQFF,TRBJ2-1,TRBV5-1,11,NA,NA
TGTGCCAGCAGTCCTGGGGACAGATCCTACGAGCAGTACTTC,CASSPGDRSYEQYF,TRBJ2-7,TRBV6-7,14,TRBD1,NA
TGTGCCAGCATCCCGGGACTAGCGGGTACTCAAAATGAGCAGTTCTTC,CASIPGLAGTQNEQFF,TRBJ2-1,TRBV6-2/TRBV6-3,16,TRBD2,NA
TGTGCCAGCAGTCCTGGACAGGGGGCAACAGATACGCAGTATTTT,CASSPGQGATDTQYF,TRBJ2-3,TRBV2,15,TRBD1,NA
TGTGCCAGCAGCCCGACTATGTTGACCCAGTACTTC,CASSPTMLTQYF,TRBJ2-5,TRBV7-9,12,NA,NA
TGTGCCAGCAGTACTAGCGGACGTTCCTACAATGAGCAGTTCTTC,CASSTSGRSYNEQFF,TRBJ2-1,TRBV6-4,15,TRBD2,NA
TGCAGTGCTAGTATGACTAGCAAGGACAATGAGCAGTTCTTC,CSASMTSKDNEQFF,TRBJ2-1,TRBV20-1,14,TRBD2,NA
TGCGCCAGCAGCCAAGACGACGCGGGGCTCGGCGGCTACACCTTC,CASSQDDAGLGGYTF,TRBJ1-2,TRBV4-3,15,NA,NA
TGTGCCAGCAGCTTAGAGCCAGGGAGGAGCACTGAAGCTTTCTTT,CASSLEPGRSTEAFF,TRBJ1-1,TRBV7-2,15,NA,NA
TGCGCCAGCAGAGACAGGAATGTAGGCTACACCTTC,CASRDRNVGYTF,TRBJ1-2,TRBV10-1,12,NA,NA
TGTGCCAGCAGCTTAGAGGTGGGAGTTGGCGATGAGCAGTTCTTC,CASSLEVGVGDEQFF,TRBJ2-1,TRBV11-2,15,NA,NA
TGTGCCAGCAGCTTAGATCCCAGCTCGGGGGATACGCAGTATTTT,CASSLDPSSGDTQYF,TRBJ2-3,TRBV7-2,15,NA,once
TGTGCCAGCAGTAATCAGCGGGGGGTCGCAGATACGCAGTATTTT,CASSNQRGVADTQYF,TRBJ2-3,TRBV6-6,15,TRBD2,NA
TGTGCCAGCAGCTTCAACAGCGGGGACGGGGAGCTGTTTTTT,CASSFNSGDGELFF,TRBJ2-2,TRBV7-3,14,TRBD2,NA
TGTGCCAGCAGCCTGTATACAGGGTCTCAAGAGACCCAGTACTTC,CASSLYTGSQETQYF,TRBJ2-5,TRBV5-6,15,NA,few
TGTGCCAGCAGCCGGAGTTGGAACACTGAAGCTTTCTTT,CASSRSWNTEAFF,TRBJ1-1,TRBV7-2,13,NA,NA
TGTGCCAGCAGCCAAGGCAAATCTATGGTTGGGGCGGGGGGAATGGAGACCCAGTACTTC,CASSQGKSMVGAGGMETQYF,TRBJ2-5,TRBV4-2,20,TRBD2,NA
TGTGCCAGCAGCCCGGAGGGCACAGATACGCAGTATTTT,CASSPEGTDTQYF,TRBJ2-3,TRBV3-1/TRBV3-2,13,NA,NA
TGCGCCAGCAGCTCCACCTATGGTGTGCAGTACTTC,CASSSTYGVQYF,TRBJ2-7,TRBV5-1,12,NA,NA
TGTGCCAGCAGTTACCCGCCCCGCGCAGGGAGGAACGAGCAGTACTTC,CASSYPPRAGRNEQYF,TRBJ2-7,TRBV6-2/TRBV6-3,16,NA,NA
TGTGCCAGCAGCGCCAGACTAGCGGGATCTTACAATGAGCAGTTCTTC,CASSARLAGSYNEQFF,TRBJ2-1,TRBV9,16,TRBD2,medium-sized
TGTGCCAGCAGCACCGGATTGAGAGGGCTCGATGAGCAGTTCTTC,CASSTGLRGLDEQFF,TRBJ2-1,TRBV9,15,NA,NA
TGTGCCAGCAGCCCACTGGGACAGGGCTCCCCCTACGAGCAGTACTTC,CASSPLGQGSPYEQYF,TRBJ2-7,TRBV5-6,16,TRBD1,NA
TGTGCCAGCAGTTTCCACCGCCCGGGGGAGGGTCAGCCCCAGCATTTT,CASSFHRPGEGQPQHF,TRBJ1-5,TRBV5-6,16,NA,NA
TGTGCCAGCAGCTCATCCTGGGGGGCCGGGGAGCTGTTTTTT,CASSSSWGAGELFF,TRBJ2-2,TRBV3-1/TRBV3-2,14,NA,NA
TGTGCCAGCAGCTTCCAACAGGGGGAATGGAGTGAGCAGTTCTTC,CASSFQQGEWSEQFF,TRBJ2-1,TRBV7-2,15,TRBD1,NA
TGTGCCAGCACCCCGGGACACCGTAAAAAGAACACTGAAGCTTTCTTT,CASTPGHRKKNTEAFF,TRBJ1-1,TRBV6-2/TRBV6-3,16,NA,NA
TGTGCCAGCTCACCTTTGGGGGCCGAGGACTATGGCTACACCTTC,CASSPLGAEDYGYTF,TRBJ1-2,TRBV18,15,NA,NA
TGTGCCAGCAGCTGGACATATAACACTGAAGCTTTCTTT,CASSWTYNTEAFF,TRBJ1-1,TRBV11-3,13,NA,NA